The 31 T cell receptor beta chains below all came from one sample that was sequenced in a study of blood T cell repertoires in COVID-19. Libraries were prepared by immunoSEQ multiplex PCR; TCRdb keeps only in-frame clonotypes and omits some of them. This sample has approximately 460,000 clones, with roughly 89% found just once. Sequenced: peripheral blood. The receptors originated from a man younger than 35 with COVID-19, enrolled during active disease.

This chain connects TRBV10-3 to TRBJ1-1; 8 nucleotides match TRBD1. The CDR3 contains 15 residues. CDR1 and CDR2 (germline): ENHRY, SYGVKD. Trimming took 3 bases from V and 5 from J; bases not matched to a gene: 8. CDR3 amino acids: CAISEVGTGRTEAFF. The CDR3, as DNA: TGTGCCATCAGTGAAGTGGGGACAGGAAGAACTGAAGCTTTCTTT.

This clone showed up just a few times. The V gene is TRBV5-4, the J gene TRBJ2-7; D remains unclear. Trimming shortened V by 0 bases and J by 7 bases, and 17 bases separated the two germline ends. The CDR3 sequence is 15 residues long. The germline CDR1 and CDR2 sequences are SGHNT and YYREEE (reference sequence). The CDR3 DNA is TGTGCCAGCAGCTTGGGGCAGGTCCCTACGAGAGAGCAGTACTTC. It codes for CASSLGQVPTREQYF.

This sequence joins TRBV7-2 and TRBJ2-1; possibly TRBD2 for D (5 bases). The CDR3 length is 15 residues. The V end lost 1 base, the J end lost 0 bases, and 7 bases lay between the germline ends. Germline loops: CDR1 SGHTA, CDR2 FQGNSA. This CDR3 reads CASSLDDYSYNEQFF. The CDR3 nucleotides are TGTGCCAGCAGCTTAGATGACTACTCCTACAATGAGCAGTTCTTC.

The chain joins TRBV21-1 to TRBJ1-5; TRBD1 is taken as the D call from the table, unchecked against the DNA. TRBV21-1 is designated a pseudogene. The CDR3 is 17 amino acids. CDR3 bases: TGTGCCAGCAGCAAAGCGCTTAAGGGACAGGGGATCCAGCCCCAGCATTTT. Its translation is CASSKALKGQGIQPQHF.

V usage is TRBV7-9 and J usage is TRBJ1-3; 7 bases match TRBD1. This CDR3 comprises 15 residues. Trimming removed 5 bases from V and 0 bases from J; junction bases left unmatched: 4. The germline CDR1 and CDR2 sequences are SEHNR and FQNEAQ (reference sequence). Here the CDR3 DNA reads TGTGCCAGCAGCCGACAGGGTTACTCTGGAAACACCATATATTTT. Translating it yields CASSRQGYSGNTIYF. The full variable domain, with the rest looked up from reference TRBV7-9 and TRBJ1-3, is DTGVSQNPRHKITKRGQNVTFRCDPISEHNRLYWYRQTLGQGPEFLTYFQNEAQLEKSRLLSDRFSAERPKGSFSTLEIQRTEQGDSAMYLCASSRQGYSGNTIYFGEGSWLTVV.

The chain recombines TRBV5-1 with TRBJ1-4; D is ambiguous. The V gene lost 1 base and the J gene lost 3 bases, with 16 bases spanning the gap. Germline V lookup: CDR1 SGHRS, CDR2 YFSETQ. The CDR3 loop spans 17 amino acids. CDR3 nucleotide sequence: TGCGCCAGCAGCTTGTTTGGTAACGCGGCCTCTAATGAAAAACTGTTTTTT. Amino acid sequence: CASSLFGNAASNEKLFF. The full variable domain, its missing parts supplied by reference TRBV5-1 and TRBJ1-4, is KAGVTQTPRYLIKTRGQQVTLSCSPISGHRSVSWYQQTPGQGLQFLFEYFSETQRNKGNFPGRFSGRQFSNSRSEMNVSTLELGDSALYLCASSLFGNAASNEKLFFGSGTQLSVL.

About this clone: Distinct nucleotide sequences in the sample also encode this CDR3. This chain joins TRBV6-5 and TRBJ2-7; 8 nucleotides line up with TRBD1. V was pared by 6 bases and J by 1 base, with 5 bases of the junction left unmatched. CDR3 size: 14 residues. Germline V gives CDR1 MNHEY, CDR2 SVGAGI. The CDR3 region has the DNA TGTGCCAGCAGCCGGGACAGGACATCCTACGAGCAGTACTTC. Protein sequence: CASSRDRTSYEQYF.

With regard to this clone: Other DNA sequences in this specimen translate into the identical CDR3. The CDR3 coding sequence is TGTGCCAGCTCACCGGGGGGGACTAATGAAAAACTGTTTTTT. As protein: CASSPGGTNEKLFF. V usage is TRBV18 and J usage is TRBJ1-4; D perhaps matches TRBD1 (5 bases). V lost 3 bases and J lost 2, with 7 bases in between. The CDR3 is 14 residues long. Germline values: CDR1 KGHSH, CDR2 LQKENI. Variable domain in full (rest from reference TRBV18 and TRBJ1-4): NAGVMQNPRHLVRRRGQEARLRCSPMKGHSHVYWYRQLPEEGLKFMVYLQKENIIDESGMPKERFSAEFPKEGPSILRIQQVVRGDSAAYFCASSPGGTNEKLFFGSGTQLSVL.

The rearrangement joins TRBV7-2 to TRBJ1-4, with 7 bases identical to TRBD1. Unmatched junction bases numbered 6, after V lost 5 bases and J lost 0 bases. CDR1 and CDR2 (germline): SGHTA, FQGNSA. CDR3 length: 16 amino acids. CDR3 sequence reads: CASSQDRISTNEKLFF. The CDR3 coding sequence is TGTGCCAGCAGCCAGGACAGGATTTCAACTAATGAAAAACTGTTTTTT.

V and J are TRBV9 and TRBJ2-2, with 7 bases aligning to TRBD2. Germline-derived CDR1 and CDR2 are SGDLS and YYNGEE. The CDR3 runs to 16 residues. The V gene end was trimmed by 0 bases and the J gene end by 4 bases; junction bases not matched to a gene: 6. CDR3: CASSVAGGGSTGELFF. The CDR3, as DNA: TGTGCCAGCAGCGTAGCCGGCGGGGGATCCACCGGGGAGCTGTTTTTT.

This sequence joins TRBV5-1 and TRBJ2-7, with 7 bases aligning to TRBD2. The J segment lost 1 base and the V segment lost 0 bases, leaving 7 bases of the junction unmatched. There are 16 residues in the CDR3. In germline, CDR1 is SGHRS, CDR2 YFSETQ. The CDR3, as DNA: TGCGCCAGCAGCTTGGACTATAGCGGGTCTTCCTACGAGCAGTACTTC. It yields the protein CASSLDYSGSSYEQYF.

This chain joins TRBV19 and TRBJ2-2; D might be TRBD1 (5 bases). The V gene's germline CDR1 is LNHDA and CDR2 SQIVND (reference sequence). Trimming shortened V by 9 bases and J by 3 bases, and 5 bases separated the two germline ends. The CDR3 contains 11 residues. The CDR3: CASRDTGELFF. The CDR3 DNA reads TGTGCCAGCAGGGACACCGGGGAGCTGTTTTTT.

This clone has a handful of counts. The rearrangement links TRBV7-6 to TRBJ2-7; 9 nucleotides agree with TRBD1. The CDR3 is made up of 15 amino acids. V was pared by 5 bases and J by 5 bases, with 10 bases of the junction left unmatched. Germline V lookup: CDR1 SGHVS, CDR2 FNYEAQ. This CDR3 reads CASSPRDRVSNEQYF. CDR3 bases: TGTGCCAGCAGCCCCCGGGACAGGGTATCGAACGAGCAGTACTTC.

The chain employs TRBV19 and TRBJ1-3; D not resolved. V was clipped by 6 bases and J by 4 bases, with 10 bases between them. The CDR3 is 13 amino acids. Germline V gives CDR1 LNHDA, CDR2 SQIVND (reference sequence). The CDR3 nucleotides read TGTGCCAGTAGCCCTGTATCCGGAAACACCATATATTTT. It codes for CASSPVSGNTIYF.

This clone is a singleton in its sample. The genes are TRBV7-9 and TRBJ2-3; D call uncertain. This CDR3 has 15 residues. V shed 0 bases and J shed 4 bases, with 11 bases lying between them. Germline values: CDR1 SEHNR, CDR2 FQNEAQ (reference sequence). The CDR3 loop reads CASSLAVSLADTQYF. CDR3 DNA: TGTGCCAGCAGCTTAGCAGTGAGCTTAGCAGATACGCAGTATTTT.

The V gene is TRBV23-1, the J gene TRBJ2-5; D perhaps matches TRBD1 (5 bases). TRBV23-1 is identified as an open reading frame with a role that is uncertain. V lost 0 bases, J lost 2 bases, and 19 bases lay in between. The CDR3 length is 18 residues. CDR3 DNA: TGCGCCAGCAGTCAATCGCCCCCCAGGGTGAAGGGACAAGAGACCCAGTACTTC. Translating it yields CASSQSPPRVKGQETQYF.

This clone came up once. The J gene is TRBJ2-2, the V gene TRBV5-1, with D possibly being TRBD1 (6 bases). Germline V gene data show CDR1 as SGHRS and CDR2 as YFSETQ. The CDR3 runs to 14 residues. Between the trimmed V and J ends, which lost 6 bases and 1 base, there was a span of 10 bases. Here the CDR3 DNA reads TGCGCCAGCAAGGGGACATTGAACACCGGGGAGCTGTTTTTT. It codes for CASKGTLNTGELFF.

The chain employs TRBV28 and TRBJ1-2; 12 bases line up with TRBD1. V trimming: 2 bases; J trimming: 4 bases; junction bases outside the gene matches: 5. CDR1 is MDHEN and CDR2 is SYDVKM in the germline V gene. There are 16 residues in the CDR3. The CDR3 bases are TGTGCCAGCAGTTTAACCGGGACAGGGGGCCGCTATGGCTACACCTTC. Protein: CASSLTGTGGRYGYTF.

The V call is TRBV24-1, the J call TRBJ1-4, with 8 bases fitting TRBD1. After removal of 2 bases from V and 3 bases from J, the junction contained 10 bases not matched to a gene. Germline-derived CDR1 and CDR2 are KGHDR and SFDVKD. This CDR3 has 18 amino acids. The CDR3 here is CATSDSPGGSSANEKLFF. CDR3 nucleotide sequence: TGTGCCACCAGTGATTCCCCAGGGGGCTCTTCAGCTAATGAAAAACTGTTTTTT.

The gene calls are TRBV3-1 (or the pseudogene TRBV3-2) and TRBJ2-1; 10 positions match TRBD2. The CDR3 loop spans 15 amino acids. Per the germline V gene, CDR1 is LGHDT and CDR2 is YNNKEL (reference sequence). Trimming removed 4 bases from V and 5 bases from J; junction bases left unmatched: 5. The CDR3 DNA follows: TGTGCCAGCAGCCGACTAGCGGGCCTCGACAATGAGCAGTTCTTC. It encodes CASSRLAGLDNEQFF.

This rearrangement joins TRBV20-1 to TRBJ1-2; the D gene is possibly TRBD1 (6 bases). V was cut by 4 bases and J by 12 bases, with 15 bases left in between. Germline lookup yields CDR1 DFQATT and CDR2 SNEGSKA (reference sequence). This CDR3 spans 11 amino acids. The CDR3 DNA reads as TGCAGTGCTAACGGAGGGAGGGGGAACACCTTC. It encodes CSANGGRGNTF.

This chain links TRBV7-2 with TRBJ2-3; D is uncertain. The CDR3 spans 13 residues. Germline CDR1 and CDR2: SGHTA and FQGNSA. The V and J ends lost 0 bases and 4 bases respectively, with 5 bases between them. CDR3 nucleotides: TGTGCCAGCAGCTTAGCCCCCTCAGATACGCAGTATTTT. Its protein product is CASSLAPSDTQYF.

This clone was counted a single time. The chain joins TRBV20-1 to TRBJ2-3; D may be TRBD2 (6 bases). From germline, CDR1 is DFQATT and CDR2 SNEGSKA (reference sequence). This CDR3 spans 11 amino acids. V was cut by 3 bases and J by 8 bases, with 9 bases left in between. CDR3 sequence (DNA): TGCAGTGCTAGGGCGGGGACTACGCAGTATTTT. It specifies CSARAGTTQYF.

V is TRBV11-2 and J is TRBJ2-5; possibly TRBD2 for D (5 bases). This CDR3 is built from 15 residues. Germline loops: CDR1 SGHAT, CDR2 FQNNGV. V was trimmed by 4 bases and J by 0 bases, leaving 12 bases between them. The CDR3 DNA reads TGTGCCAGCAGCTCCCTCAGGAGGAACCAAGAGACCCAGTACTTC. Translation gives CASSSLRRNQETQYF.

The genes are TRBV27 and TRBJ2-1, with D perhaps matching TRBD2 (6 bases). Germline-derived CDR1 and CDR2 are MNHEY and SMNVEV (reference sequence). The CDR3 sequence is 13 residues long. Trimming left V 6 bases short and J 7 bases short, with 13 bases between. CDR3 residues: CASRDYTGNEQFF. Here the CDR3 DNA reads TGTGCCAGCAGGGACTATACTGGTAATGAGCAGTTCTTC.

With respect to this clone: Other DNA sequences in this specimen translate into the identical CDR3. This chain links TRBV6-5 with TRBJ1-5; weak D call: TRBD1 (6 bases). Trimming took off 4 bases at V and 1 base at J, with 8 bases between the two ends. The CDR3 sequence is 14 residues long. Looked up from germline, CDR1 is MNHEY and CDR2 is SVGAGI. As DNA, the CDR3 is TGTGCCAGCAGTTTGGACAGCAGCAATCAGCCCCAGCATTTT. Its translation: CASSLDSSNQPQHF.

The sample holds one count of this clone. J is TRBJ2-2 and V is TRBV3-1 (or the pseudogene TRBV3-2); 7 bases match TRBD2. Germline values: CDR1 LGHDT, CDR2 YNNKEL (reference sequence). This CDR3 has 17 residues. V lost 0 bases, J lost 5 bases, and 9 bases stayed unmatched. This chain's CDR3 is CASSQDQSGLRTGELFF. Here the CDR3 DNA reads TGTGCCAGCAGCCAAGATCAGTCGGGACTACGAACCGGGGAGCTGTTTTTT.

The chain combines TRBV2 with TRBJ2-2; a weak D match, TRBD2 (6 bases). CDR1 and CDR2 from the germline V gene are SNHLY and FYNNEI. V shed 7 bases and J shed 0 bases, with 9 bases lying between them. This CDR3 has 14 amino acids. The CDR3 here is CASTTGANTGELFF. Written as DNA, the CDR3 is TGTGCCAGCACAACGGGAGCGAACACCGGGGAGCTGTTTTTT.

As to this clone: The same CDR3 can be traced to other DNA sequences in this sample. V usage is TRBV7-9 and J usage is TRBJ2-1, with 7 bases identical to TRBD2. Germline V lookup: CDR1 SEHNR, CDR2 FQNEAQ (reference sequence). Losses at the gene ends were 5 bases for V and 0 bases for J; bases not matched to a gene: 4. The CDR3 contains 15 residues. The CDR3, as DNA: TGTGCCAGCAGCCCTAGCGGAAGCTCCTACAATGAGCAGTTCTTC. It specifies CASSPSGSSYNEQFF.

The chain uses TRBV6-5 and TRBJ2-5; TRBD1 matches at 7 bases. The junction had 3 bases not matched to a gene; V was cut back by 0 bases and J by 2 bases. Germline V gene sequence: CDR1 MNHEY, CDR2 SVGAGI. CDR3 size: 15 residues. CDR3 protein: CASSYSTGTQETQYF. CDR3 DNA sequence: TGTGCCAGCAGTTACTCGACAGGGACACAAGAGACCCAGTACTTC.

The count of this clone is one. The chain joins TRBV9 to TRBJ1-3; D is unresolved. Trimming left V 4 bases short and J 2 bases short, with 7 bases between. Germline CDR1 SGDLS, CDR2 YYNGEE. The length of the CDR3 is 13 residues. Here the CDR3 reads CASSPLPGNTIYF. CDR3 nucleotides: TGTGCCAGCAGCCCACTCCCTGGAAACACCATATATTTT.